This T cell receptor beta chain appears in the sequencing data of a study of PD-L1 blockade in urothelial cancer. Study-wide background: About nine tenths of the roughly 29 patients were men with bladder-origin urothelial cancer. In terms of prior chemotherapy, patients had received 0 to 3 regimens. Median T cell yield from blood was roughly 140,000.

Germline values: CDR1 MNHEY, CDR2 SVGAGI. CDR3 length: 11 residues. Trimming left V 3 bases short and J 10 bases short, with 7 bases between. Method: immunoSEQ multiplex PCR; TCRdb's copy keeps in-frame clones and lacks some. The sample has tens of thousands of clones; approximately 87% are singletons. Sequenced here: PBMCs, sampled around atezolizumab (anti-PD-L1) treatment. The chain joins TRBV6-5 to TRBJ2-1, with D possibly TRBD2 on 6 matching bases. The receptor comes from a man in his forties or fifties with urothelial cancer. CDR3 sequence: CASSYLAEQFF. The CDR3 DNA is TGTGCCAGCAGTTATCTAGCGGAGCAGTTCTTC.